The 5 T cell receptor beta chains below come from one sample, sequenced in a study of shared clonotypes between healthy human individuals. Method: immunoSEQ multiplex PCR; TCRdb's copy keeps in-frame clones and lacks some. This table holds around 700,000 clones, 92% found once. CD45RO-negative, CCR7-positively selected cells formed the naive CD8 fraction, excluding terminally differentiated effector memory CD45RA+ cells. The sample taken for sequencing was naive CD8+ T cells sorted from blood. The receptors stem from a man aged 30 to 45 in good health.

J is TRBJ1-2 and V is TRBV15; D might be TRBD1 (6 bases). Germline CDR1 LNHNV, CDR2 YYDKDF (reference sequence). V lost 3 bases, J lost 4 bases, and 12 bases lay in between. The CDR3 consists of 14 residues. Here the CDR3 DNA reads TGTGCCACCAGCAGTAGCCAGGGGATCTATGGCTACACCTTC. Residues: CATSSSQGIYGYTF.

The DNA of the CDR3 is TGTGCCTGGATTAGGGGAGAGACCCAGTACTTC. It is translated as CAWIRGETQYF. J is TRBJ2-5 and V is TRBV30; TRBD1 is a possible D gene (5 bases). Germline V gene lookup returns CDR1 GTSNPN and CDR2 SVGIG (reference sequence). The CDR3 sequence is 11 residues long. The V end was cut by 4 bases, the J end by 4 bases, with 7 bases between.

The V call is TRBV29-1, the J call TRBJ2-7; D is undetermined. Trimming took 7 bases from V and 2 from J, leaving 15 bases between them. CDR1 SQVTM and CDR2 ANQGSEA come from the germline V gene. The CDR3 loop spans 13 amino acids. CDR3 DNA: TGCAGCGGGGCAGAAACTCACCCCTACGAGCAGTACTTC. Translation gives CSGAETHPYEQYF.

This clone was counted between two and nine times. The chain has TRBV4-1 and TRBJ1-1; D not certain. The CDR3 is 14 residues long. The germline V and J ends were trimmed by 1 base and 3 bases, with 9 bases remaining between them. Germline V gene data show CDR1 as MGHRA and CDR2 as YSYEKL. CDR3 region: CASSQGLQYTEAFF. As DNA, the CDR3 is TGCGCCAGCAGCCAAGGCTTACAGTACACTGAAGCTTTCTTT.

The V gene is TRBV2, the J gene TRBJ2-2; weak D call: TRBD2 (5 bases). The CDR3 runs 14 residues. The V and J ends lost 6 bases and 0 bases respectively, with 8 bases between them. Germline CDR1 and CDR2: SNHLY and FYNNEI. This chain's CDR3 is CASRDSPNTGELFF. In DNA, the CDR3 is TGTGCCAGCAGGGACTCCCCGAACACCGGGGAGCTGTTTTTT.